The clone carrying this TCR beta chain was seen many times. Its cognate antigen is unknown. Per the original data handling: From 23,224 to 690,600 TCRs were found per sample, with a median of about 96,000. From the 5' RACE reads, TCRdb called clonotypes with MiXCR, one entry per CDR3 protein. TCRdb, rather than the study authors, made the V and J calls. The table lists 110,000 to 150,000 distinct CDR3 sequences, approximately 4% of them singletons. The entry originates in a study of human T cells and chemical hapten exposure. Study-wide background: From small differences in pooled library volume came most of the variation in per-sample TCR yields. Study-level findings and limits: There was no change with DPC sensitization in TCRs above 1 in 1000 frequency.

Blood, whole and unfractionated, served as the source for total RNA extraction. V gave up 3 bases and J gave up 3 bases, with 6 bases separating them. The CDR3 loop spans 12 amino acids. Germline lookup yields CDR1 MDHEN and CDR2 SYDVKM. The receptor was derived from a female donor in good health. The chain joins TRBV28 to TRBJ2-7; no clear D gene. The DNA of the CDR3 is TGTGCCAGCAGTTTCCAGAACTACGAGCAGTACTTC. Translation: CASSFQNYEQYF.